The T cell receptor beta chain described here comes from a study of shared clonotypes between healthy human individuals. The CDR3 runs to 16 residues. Germline CDR1 and CDR2: SGHNT and YYREEE (reference sequence). The V and J ends lost 4 bases and 0 bases, in that order; junction bases with no gene match: 10. Measured with immunoSEQ multiplex PCR; TCRdb has only the in-frame clones, and not every one. The table shows 530,000 or so clones, with about three quarters occurring only once. The sequenced sample was PBMCs. This TCR derives from a woman between 40 and 50 years old in good health. Some clones in this sample may be carry-over from other donors' samples. The chain couples TRBV5-4 to TRBJ2-7; TRBD1 matches 7 bases. CDR3 DNA: TGTGCCAGCAGCCCGCACCCGGGACAGAGCTCCTACGAGCAGTACTTC. This translates into CASSPHPGQSSYEQYF.